The T cell receptor (beta chain) described here comes from a study of T cell changes during pregnancy in multiple sclerosis. The data were produced by immunoSEQ multiplex PCR, yet TCRdb's version contains in-frame clones alone and is incomplete. The repertoire includes tens of thousands of clones, 91% of them detected once, and roughly 1.4% sits in the top ten. The V gene lost 4 bases and the J gene lost 8 bases, with 12 bases spanning the gap. The germline CDR1 and CDR2 sequences are KGHSH and LQKENI. The CDR3 spans 14 residues. V usage is TRBV18 and J usage is TRBJ1-6; D is possibly TRBD1 (6 bases). Specimen: peripheral blood, collected after pregnancy. This TCR was sampled from a female donor in good health, enrolled as a control in a pregnancy study. CDR3 coding DNA: TGTGCCAGCTCACAACAGGGTAGGGATTCACCCCTCCACTTT. Amino acids: CASSQQGRDSPLHF.